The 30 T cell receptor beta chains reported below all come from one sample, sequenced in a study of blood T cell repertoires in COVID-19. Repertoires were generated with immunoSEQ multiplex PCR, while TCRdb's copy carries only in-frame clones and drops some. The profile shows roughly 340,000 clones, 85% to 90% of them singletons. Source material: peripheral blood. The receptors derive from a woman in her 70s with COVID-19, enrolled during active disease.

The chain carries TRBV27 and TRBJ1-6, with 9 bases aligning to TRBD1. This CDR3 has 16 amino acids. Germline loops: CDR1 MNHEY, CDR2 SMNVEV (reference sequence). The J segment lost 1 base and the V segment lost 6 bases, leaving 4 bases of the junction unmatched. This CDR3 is CASRGTGPSYNSPLHF. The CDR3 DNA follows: TGTGCCAGCAGAGGGACAGGGCCATCCTATAATTCACCCCTCCACTTT.

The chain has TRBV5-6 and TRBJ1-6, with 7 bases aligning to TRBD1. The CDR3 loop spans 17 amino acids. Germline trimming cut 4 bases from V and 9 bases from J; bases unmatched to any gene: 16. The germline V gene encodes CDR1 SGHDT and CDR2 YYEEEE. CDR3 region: CASSKLTGVGVGSPLHF. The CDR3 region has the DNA TGTGCCAGCAGCAAGCTAACAGGGGTAGGGGTTGGTTCACCCCTCCACTTT.

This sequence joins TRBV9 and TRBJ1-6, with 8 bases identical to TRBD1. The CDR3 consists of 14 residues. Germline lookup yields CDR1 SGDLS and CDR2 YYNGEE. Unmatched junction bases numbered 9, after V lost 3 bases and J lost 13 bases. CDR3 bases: TGTGCCAGCAGCGCGATGGACAGGGTCGATCCCCTCCACTTT. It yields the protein CASSAMDRVDPLHF.

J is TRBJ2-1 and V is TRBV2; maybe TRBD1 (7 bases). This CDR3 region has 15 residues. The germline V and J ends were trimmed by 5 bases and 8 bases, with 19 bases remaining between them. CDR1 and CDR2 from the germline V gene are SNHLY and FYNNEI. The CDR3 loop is CASSPSRGASDEQFF. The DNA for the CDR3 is TGTGCCAGCAGTCCAAGCAGGGGGGCCTCTGATGAGCAGTTCTTC.

The CDR3 region is CASSRTGLEKLFF. DNA for the CDR3: TGCGCCAGCAGCCGGACAGGGCTTGAAAAACTGTTTTTT. The V call is TRBV4-1, the J call TRBJ1-4; TRBD1 agrees at 8 bases. Losses at the gene ends were 4 bases for V and 7 bases for J; bases not matched to a gene: 2. Per the germline V gene, CDR1 is MGHRA and CDR2 is YSYEKL. The CDR3 has 13 residues.

The DNA for the CDR3 is TGCAGCGTTGAGGCAGGGGCAAGCACAGATACGCAGTATTTT. This sequence encodes CSVEAGASTDTQYF. The chain couples TRBV29-1 to TRBJ2-3; tentative D call: TRBD1 (6 bases). Germline V gene lookup returns CDR1 SQVTM and CDR2 ANQGSEA. V gave up 3 bases and J gave up 0 bases, with 10 bases separating them. The CDR3 totals 14 residues.

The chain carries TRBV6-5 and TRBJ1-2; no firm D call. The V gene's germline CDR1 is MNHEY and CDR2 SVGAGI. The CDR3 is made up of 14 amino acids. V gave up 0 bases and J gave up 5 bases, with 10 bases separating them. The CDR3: CASSYSDQAYGYTF. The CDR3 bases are TGTGCCAGCAGTTACTCCGATCAGGCGTATGGCTACACCTTC.

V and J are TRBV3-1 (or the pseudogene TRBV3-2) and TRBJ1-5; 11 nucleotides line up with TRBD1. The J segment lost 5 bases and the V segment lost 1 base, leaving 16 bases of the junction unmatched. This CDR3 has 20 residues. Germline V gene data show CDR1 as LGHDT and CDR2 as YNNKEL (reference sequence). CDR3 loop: CASSQVYRDRGKIEDQPQHF. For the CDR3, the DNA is TGTGCCAGCAGCCAAGTTTACCGGGACAGGGGGAAGATTGAGGATCAGCCCCAGCATTTT.

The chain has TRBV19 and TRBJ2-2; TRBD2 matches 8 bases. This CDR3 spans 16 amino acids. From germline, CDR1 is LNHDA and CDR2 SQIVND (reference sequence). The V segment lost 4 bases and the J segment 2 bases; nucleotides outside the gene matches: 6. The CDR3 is CASSTAGGSNTGELFF. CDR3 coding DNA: TGTGCCAGTAGTACGGCGGGGGGATCTAACACCGGGGAGCTGTTTTTT.

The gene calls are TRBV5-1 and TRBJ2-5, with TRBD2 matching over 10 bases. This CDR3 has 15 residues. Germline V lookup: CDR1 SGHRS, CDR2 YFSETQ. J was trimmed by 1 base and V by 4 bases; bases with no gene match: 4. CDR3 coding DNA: TGCGCCAGCAGCCTATGGACTAGCGGCCAAGAGACCCAGTACTTC. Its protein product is CASSLWTSGQETQYF.

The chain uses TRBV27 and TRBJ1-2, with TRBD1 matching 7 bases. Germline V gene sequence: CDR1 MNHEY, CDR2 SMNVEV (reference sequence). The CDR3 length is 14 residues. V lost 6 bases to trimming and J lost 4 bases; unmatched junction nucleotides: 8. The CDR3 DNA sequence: TGTGCCAGCAGCTCTGACAGGGCGACCTATGGCTACACCTTC. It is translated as CASSSDRATYGYTF.

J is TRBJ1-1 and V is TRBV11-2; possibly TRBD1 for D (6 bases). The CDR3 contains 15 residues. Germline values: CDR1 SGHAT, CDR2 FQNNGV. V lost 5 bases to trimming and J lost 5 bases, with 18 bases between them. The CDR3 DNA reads TGTGCCAGCAGCCAAATGGGCAGGGGACGAACTGAAGCTTTCTTT. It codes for CASSQMGRGRTEAFF.

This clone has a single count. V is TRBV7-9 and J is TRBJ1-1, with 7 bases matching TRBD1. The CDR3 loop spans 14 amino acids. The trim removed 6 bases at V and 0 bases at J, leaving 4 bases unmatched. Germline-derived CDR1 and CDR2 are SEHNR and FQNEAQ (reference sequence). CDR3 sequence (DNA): TGTGCCAGCAGAGAGGGACAGATGAACACTGAAGCTTTCTTT. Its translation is CASREGQMNTEAFF.

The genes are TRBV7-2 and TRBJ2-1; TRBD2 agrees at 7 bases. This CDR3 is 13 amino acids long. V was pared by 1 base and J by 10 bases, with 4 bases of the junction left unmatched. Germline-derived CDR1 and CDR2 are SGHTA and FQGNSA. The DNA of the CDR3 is TGTGCCAGCAGCTTAGACGGGGAGGGCGAGCAGTTCTTC. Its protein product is CASSLDGEGEQFF.

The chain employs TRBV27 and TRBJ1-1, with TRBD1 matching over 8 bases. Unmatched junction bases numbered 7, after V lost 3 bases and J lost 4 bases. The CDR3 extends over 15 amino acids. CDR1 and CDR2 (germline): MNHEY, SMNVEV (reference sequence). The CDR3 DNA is TGTGCCAGCAGTTTCCAGACAGGGGCAGGCACTGAAGCTTTCTTT. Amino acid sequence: CASSFQTGAGTEAFF.

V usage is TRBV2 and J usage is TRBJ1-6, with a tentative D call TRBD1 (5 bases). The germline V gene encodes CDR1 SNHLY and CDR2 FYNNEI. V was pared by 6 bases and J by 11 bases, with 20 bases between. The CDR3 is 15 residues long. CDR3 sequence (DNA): TGTGCCAGCAGACCCCAGGGAAGTGGGACTACACCCCTCCACTTT. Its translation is CASRPQGSGTTPLHF.

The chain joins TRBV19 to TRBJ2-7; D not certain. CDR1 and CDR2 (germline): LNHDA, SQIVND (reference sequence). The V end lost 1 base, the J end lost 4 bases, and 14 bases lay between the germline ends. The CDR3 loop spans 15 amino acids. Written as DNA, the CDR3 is TGTGCCAGTAGTATAGTTGTAACTACCTTATACGAGCAGTACTTC. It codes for CASSIVVTTLYEQYF.

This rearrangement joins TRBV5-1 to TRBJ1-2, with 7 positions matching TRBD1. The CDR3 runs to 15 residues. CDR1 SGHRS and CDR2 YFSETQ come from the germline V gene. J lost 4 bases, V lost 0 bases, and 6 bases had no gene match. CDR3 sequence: CASSLGDPGGYGYTF. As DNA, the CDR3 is TGCGCCAGCAGCTTGGGGGATCCAGGGGGCTATGGCTACACCTTC.

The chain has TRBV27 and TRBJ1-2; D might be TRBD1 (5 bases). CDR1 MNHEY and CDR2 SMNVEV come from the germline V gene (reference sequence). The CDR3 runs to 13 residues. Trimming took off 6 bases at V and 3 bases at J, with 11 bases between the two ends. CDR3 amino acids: CASRETAYYGYTF. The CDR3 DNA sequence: TGTGCCAGCAGGGAGACAGCCTACTATGGCTACACCTTC.

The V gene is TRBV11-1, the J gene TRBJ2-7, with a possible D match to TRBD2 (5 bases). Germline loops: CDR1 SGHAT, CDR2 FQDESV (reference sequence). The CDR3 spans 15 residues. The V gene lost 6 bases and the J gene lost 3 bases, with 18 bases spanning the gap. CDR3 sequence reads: CASRPSRDPFYEQYF. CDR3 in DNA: TGTGCCAGCAGACCCTCGAGGGATCCTTTCTACGAGCAGTACTTC. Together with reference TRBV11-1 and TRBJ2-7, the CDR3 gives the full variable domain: EAEVAQSPRYKITEKSQAVAFWCDPISGHATLYWYRQILGQGPELLVQFQDESVVDDSQLPKDRFSAERLKGVDSTLKIQPAELGDSAMYLCASRPSRDPFYEQYFGPGTRLTVT.

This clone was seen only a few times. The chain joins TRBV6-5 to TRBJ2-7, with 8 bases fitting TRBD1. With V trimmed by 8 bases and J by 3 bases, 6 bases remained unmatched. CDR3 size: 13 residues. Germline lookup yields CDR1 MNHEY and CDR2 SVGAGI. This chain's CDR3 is CASRPGGVYEQYF. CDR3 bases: TGTGCCAGCCGGCCAGGGGGCGTCTACGAGCAGTACTTC.

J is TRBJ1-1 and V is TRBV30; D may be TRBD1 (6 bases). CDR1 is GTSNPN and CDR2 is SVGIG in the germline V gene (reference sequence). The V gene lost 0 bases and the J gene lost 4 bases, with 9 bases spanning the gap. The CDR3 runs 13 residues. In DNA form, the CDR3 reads TGTGCCTGGAGTGTTGGGGGGGCCACTGAAGCTTTCTTT. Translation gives CAWSVGGATEAFF.

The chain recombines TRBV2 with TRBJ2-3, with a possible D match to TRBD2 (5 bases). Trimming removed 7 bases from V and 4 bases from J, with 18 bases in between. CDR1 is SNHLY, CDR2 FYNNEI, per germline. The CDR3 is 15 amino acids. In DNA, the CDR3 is TGTGCCAGCACCCGAGAGGGAGTTTCCTCAGATACGCAGTATTTT. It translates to CASTREGVSSDTQYF.

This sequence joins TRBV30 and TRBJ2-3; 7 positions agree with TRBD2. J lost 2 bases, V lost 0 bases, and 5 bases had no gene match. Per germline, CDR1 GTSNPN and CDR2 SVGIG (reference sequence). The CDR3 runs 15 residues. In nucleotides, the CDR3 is TGTGCCTGGAGTGTAGGAGCGGGGTACACAGATACGCAGTATTTT. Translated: CAWSVGAGYTDTQYF.

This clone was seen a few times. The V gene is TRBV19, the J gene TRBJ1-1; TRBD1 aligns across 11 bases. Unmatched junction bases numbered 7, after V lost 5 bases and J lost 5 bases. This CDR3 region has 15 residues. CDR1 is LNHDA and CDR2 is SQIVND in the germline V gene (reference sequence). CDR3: CASSAGDRGWTEAFF. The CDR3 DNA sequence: TGTGCCAGTAGTGCGGGGGACAGGGGGTGGACTGAAGCTTTCTTT.

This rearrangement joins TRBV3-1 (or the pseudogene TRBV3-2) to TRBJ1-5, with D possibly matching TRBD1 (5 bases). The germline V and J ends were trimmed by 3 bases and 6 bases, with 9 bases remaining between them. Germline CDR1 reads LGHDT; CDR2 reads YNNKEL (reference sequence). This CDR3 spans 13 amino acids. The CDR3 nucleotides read TGTGCCAGCAGCCAGTTGGGGGGTCAGCCCCAGCATTTT. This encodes CASSQLGGQPQHF.

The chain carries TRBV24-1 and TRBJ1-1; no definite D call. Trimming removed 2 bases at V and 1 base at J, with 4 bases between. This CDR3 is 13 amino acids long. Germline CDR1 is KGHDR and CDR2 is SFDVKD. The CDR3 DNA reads TGTGCCACCAGTGATTGGAGGAACACTGAAGCTTTCTTT. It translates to CATSDWRNTEAFF.

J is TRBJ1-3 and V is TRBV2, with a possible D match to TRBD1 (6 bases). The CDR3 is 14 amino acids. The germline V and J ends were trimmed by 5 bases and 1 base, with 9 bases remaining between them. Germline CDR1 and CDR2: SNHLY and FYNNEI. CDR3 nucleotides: TGTGCCAGCAGTCTGACAGGATCTGGAAACACCATATATTTT. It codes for CASSLTGSGNTIYF.

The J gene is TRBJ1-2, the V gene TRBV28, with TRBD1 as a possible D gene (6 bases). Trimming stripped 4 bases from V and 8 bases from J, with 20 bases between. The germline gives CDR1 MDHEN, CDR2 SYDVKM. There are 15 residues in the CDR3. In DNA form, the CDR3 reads TGTGCCAGCAGTTCCGCCCCCACAGGGTATAAGGGCTACACCTTC. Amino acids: CASSSAPTGYKGYTF.

CDR3 nucleotides: TGTGCCAGCAGTGAAGCTGGGGGGGTCAACACCATATATTTT. Translation: CASSEAGGVNTIYF. The chain couples TRBV6-1 to TRBJ1-3; weak D call: TRBD1 (5 bases). With 0 bases removed from V and 7 bases from J, the gap between germline ends came to 10 bases. The CDR3 contains 14 residues. From germline, CDR1 is MNHNS and CDR2 SASEGT.